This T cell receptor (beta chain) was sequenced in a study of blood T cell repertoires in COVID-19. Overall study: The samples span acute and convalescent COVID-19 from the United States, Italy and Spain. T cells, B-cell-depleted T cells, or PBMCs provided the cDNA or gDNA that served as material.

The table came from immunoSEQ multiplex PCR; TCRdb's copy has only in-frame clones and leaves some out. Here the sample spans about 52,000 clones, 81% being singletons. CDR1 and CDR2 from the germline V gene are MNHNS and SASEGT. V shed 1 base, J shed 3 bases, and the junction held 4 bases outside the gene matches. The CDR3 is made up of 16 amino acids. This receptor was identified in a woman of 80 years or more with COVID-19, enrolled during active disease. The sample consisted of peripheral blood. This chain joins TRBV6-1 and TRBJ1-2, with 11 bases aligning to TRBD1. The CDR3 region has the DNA TGTGCCAGCAGTGAAGAGTGGACAGGGGGCTACTATGGCTACACCTTC. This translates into CASSEEWTGGYYGYTF.